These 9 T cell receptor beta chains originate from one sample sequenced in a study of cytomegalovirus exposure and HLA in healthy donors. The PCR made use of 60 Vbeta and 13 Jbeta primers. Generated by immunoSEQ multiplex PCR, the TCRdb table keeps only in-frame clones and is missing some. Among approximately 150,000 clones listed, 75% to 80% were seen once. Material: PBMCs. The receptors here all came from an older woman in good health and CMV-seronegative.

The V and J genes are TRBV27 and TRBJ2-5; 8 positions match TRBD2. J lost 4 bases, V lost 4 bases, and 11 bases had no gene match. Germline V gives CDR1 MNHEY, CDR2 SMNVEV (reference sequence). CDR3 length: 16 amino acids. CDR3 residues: CASSSIQAGVRETQYF. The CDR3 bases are TGTGCCAGCAGTTCGATTCAAGCGGGAGTGCGAGAGACCCAGTACTTC.

The CDR3 region is CASRVLGNEQFF. In DNA form, the CDR3 reads TGTGCCAGCAGGGTACTAGGAAATGAGCAGTTCTTC. This chain connects TRBV2 to TRBJ2-1; tentatively, D is TRBD2 (5 bases). CDR1 and CDR2 (germline): SNHLY, FYNNEI. Trimming stripped 6 bases from V and 7 bases from J, with 10 bases between. This CDR3 is 12 amino acids long.

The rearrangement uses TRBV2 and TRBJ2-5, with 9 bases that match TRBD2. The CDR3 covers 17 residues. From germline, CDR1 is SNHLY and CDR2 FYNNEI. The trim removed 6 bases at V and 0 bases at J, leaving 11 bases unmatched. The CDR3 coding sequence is TGTGCCAGCAGCTCTGGACTAGCGAGCCTTTACCAAGAGACCCAGTACTTC. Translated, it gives CASSSGLASLYQETQYF.

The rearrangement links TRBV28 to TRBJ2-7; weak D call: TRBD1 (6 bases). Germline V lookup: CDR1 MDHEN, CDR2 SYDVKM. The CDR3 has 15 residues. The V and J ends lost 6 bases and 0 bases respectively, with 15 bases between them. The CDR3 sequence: CASRDTGLSSYEQYF. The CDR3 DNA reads TGTGCCAGCAGGGATACAGGGCTAAGCTCCTACGAGCAGTACTTC.

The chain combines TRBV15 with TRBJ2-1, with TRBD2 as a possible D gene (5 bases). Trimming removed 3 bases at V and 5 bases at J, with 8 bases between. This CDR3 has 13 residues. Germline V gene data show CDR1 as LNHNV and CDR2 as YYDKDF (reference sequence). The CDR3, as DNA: TGTGCCACCAGCAGGGACTTGAACAATGAGCAGTTCTTC. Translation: CATSRDLNNEQFF.

CDR3 DNA: TGTGCCAGCAGTGAACCCAGGGCTGGAAACACCATATATTTT. This codes for CASSEPRAGNTIYF. V and J are TRBV2 and TRBJ1-3; a weak D match, TRBD1 (5 bases). The germline CDR1 and CDR2 sequences are SNHLY and FYNNEI. There are 14 residues in the CDR3. Trimming shortened V by 2 bases and J by 2 bases, and 7 bases separated the two germline ends.

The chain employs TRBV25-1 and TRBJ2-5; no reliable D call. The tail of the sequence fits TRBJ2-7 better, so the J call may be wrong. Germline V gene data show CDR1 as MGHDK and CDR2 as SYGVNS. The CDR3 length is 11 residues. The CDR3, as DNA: TGTGCCAGCAGTTCCTACTACGAGCAGTACTTC. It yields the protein CASSSYYEQYF.

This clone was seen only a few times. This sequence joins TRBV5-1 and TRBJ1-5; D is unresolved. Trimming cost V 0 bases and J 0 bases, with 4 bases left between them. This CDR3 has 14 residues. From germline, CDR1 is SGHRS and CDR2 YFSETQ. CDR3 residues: CASSLGLSNQPQHF. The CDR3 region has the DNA TGCGCCAGCAGCTTGGGACTTAGCAATCAGCCCCAGCATTTT.

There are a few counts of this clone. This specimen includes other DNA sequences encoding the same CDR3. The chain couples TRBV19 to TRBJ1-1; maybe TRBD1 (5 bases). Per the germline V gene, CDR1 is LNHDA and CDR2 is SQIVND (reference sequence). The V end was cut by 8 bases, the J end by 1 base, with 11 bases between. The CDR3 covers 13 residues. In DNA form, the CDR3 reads TGTGCCAGTCGGCCCGGGGGGAACACTGAAGCTTTCTTT. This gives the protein CASRPGGNTEAFF.